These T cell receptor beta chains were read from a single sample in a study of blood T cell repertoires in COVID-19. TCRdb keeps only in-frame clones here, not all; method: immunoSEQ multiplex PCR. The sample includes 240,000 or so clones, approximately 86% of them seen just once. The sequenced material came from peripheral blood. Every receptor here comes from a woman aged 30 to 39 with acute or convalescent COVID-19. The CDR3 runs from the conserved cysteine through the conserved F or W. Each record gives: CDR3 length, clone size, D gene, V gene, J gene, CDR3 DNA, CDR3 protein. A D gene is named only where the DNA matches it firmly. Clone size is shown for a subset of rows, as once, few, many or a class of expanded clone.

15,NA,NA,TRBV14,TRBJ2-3,TGTGCCAGCAGCTCAGAACTACGACTTGGAGATACGCAGTATTTT,CASSSELRLGDTQYF
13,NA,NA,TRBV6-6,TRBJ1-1,TGTGCCAGCAATCGGGGCACGAACACTGAAGCTTTCTTT,CASNRGTNTEAFF
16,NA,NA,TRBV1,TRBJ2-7,TGCACCAGCAGCCACGAGGACAGGGGGTTCACCTACGAGCAGTACTTC,CTSSHEDRGFTYEQYF
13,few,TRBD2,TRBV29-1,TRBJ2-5,TGCAGCGTGCCGACTAGCGGGGAAGAGACCCAGTACTTC,CSVPTSGEETQYF
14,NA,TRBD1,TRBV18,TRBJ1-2,TGTGCCAGCTCCCTCGACAGGGGTTCATATGGCTACACCTTC,CASSLDRGSYGYTF
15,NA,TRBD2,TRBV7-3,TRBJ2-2,TGTGCCAGCAGAGAAAGCGGGAGTGGAACCGGGGAGCTGTTTTTT,CASRESGSGTGELFF
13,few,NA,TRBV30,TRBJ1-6,TGTGCCTGGAGTAGGCCAGGGGATTCACCCCTCCACTTT,CAWSRPGDSPLHF
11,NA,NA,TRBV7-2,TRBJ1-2,TGTGCCAGCAGCTTCCAGTATGGCTACACCTTC,CASSFQYGYTF
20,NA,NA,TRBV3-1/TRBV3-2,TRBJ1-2,TGTGCCAGCAGCCAAGGGGACAAGGCCCCCCCCCAGGGATTGGGCTATGGCTACACCTTC,CASSQGDKAPPQGLGYGYTF
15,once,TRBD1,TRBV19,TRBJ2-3,TGTGCCAGTAGTATAGTCGGACAGGGGCCAGATACGCAGTATTTT,CASSIVGQGPDTQYF
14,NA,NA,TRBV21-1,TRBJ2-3,TGTGCCAGCAACCCGGGACACTGCACAGATACGCAGTATTTT,CASNPGHCTDTQYF
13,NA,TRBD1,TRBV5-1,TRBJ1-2,TGCGCCAGCAGCTTAAAGGGGGCTCGGGGCTACACCTTC,CASSLKGARGYTF
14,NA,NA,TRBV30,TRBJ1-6,TGTGCCTGGATGGGCAGCTCCTATAATTCACCCCTCCACTTT,CAWMGSSYNSPLHF
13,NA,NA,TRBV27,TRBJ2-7,TGTGCCAGCAGTCAGACTGGTGACTACGAGCAGTACTTC,CASSQTGDYEQYF
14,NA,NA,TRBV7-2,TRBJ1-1,TGTGCCAGCAGCCTAGGGCAGATGAACACTGAAGCTTTCTTT,CASSLGQMNTEAFF
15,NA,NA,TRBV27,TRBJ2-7,TGTGCCAGCAGTTTCCTTAGCGGACTTTCCTACGAGCAGTACTTC,CASSFLSGLSYEQYF
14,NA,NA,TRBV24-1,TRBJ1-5,TGTGCCACCGGAGCGACAGGAAACAATCAGCCCCAGCATTTT,CATGATGNNQPQHF
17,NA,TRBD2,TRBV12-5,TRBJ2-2,TGTGCTAGTGGTTTGGGCCTTAGCGGGTCGAACACCGGGGAGCTGTTTTTT,CASGLGLSGSNTGELFF
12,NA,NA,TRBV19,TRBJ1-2,TGTGCCAGTAGTATTACAGGGAGTGGCTACACCTTC,CASSITGSGYTF
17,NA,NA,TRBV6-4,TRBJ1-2,TGTGCCAGCAGTTACGTAGCTGGACAGACCTTAGGGGATGGCTACACCTTC,CASSYVAGQTLGDGYTF
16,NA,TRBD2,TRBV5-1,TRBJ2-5,TGCGCCAGCAGCTCCACACTAGCGGGAAAGGGAGAGACCCAGTACTTC,CASSSTLAGKGETQYF
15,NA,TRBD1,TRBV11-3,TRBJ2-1,TGTGCCAGCAGCGCGACAGGGGGCACGTACAATGAGCAGTTCTTC,CASSATGGTYNEQFF